This TCR beta chain was documented in a study of vaccination and CD4 T cells after COVID-19 (dated by TCRdb to about 2022). About the study as a whole: The convalescent cohort included six males and four females, with two Hispanic individuals, seven Caucasians, two Asians and one multiracial person. Participants received two doses of either the Pfizer-BioNTech BNT162b2 vaccine (n=8) or the Moderna mRNA-1273 vaccine (n=2). Post-COVID blood samples were collected from convalescent patients a median of about 92 days after diagnosis, with a range of roughly 35 to 161 days. Post-vaccine blood samples were taken a median of 72 days after the second vaccine dose, with a range of roughly 14 to 250 days. Overlapping spike peptide pools from SARS-CoV-2 and from the common cold coronaviruses HCoV-NL63, HCoV-OC43 and HCoV-229E were used as culture stimuli. In control cultures, a CEFX viral epitope pool was used as positive control, an HIV-1 Nef peptide pool was used as negative control, or no peptide was added. In roughly nine COVID-19 convalescent patients and a handful of infection-naive healthy vaccine recipients, the spike-specific CD4+ TCR repertoire before mRNA vaccination was compared with the repertoire after mRNA vaccination. The research as a whole found: Of the vaccine-specific clones found in convalescent patients, nearly all (304 of 307) were mono-reactive for SARS-CoV-2 spike instead of being cross-reactive with common cold coronaviruses. Although the median number of SARS-CoV-2-reactive clonotypes went up from around 20 after infection to 38 after vaccination, the increase was not significant. Among the post-vaccine SARS-CoV-2-reactive clones in convalescent patients, a median 86.3% showed up only after vaccination, which suggests vaccine-specific priming. Relatively few convalescent patients were included in the study, and early timepoints after natural infection were not analyzed.

The cysteine opens and the phenylalanine closes a CDR3 of 17 amino acids. Only CDR3 DNA is held: 51 bases, read in frame from base 1. V is trimmed back by 3 bases and J by 2 bases, and the junction contains 13 bases that no gene match accounts for. CDR1 and CDR2 were assigned from the germline V gene as MNHEY and SVGAGI. Per the publication, the treatment or condition label means: approximately nine-day PBMC culture with coronavirus spike peptide pools or control peptides (ViraFEST assay). The ViraFEST assay was used in the study, in which antigen-specific T cells were expanded with peptide pools and expanded clonotypes were subsequently identified by TCR sequencing. The absence of prior SARS-CoV-2 infection in healthy vaccine recipients was confirmed by negative nucleocapsid antibody tests before and after vaccination. PBMCs were cultured at fewer than 2.5 million per well in IMDM supplemented with about 5% human AB serum and about 10 IU/ml IL-2, with approximately 10 ug/ml peptide pools added. Half of the culture medium was replaced with fresh IL-2-containing medium on days 3 and 7. After approximately eleven days of culture, CD4+ T cells were isolated by negative selection using the EasySep CD4+ T cell isolation kit. Ficoll-Paque Plus gradient centrifugation was used to isolate PBMCs from whole blood, and the isolated PBMCs were then either used fresh or cryopreserved at -140C. In general, triplicate wells were set up for every culture condition.

Comments on this clonotype: No antigen is known for it. No base qualities exist here, and no much larger clone lies one base off it.

Library method: PCR. TCR sequencing of DNA from cultured CD4+ T cells used the Oncomine TCR Beta short-read assay at the Johns Hopkins FTIC core. Genomic DNA was extracted from the cultured CD4+ T cells with the QIAamp micro DNA kit. Oncomine TCR Beta libraries from cultured CD4+ T cells were pooled using unique dual indexes and sequenced on an Illumina iSeq 100. Turning to the authors' computational methods: Non-productive sequences were filtered out, and CDR3s that did not start with C, did not end with F or W, or were shorter than 7 amino acids were discarded. Antigen-specific clonotypes were identified with the MANAFEST web application by comparing peptide-stimulated wells with reference and other culture wells. An FDR below 0.05, an odds ratio above 5, and a productive frequency above 0.1% in at least two of three replicate wells were required for clones to be considered positive. A clonotype counted as cross-reactive if it showed significant expansion both in the SARS-CoV-2 spike wells and in at least one common cold coronavirus spike condition. Using R version 3.6.1, CDR3 homology was evaluated through Levenshtein distances (stringdist) along with unrooted phylogenetic trees (ape). The public reads were quality trimmed at Q25 with fastp and then assembled into clones with MiXCR by TCRdb, keeping productive beta chains. Each record represents a unique CDR3 protein, reported with the most common genes and DNA among its rows. TCRdb's processing, not the study's, gives the V and J calls here. Across this sample there are around 15,000 distinct CDR3 sequences, with roughly 80% seen only once. Of the sample, roughly 9.4% is held by the ten largest clones.

This sequence originates from a human donor who received a COVID-19 vaccine. Sequenced material: CD4+ T cells from blood, cultured in vitro, taken after SARS-CoV-2 vaccination. The chain joins TRBV6-5 to TRBJ2-7, with 7 bases in between that match TRBD1. The CDR3 region has the sequence CASSYVSGTEITYEQYF. The base sequence is TGTGCCAGCAGTTATGTCTCAGGGACAGAGATAACCTACGAGCAGTACTTC.